Listed below are T cell receptor beta chains from one sample, sequenced in a study of early T cells in non-severe SARS-CoV-2 infection. MiXCR, applied by TCRdb to the 5' RACE reads, yields one record per CDR3 protein. The sample yields about 120,000 distinct CDR3 sequences, about 12% seen once. This specimen consisted of whole blood, obtained at baseline. All receptors come from an adult who was a healthcare worker with PCR-confirmed SARS-CoV-2 infection or an uninfected control (not recorded which). Each CDR3 is given with its conserved first and last residue. D genes are given only for firm matches. Clone size is shown for a subset of rows, as once, few, many or a class of expanded clone.

CATSSRSTDTQYF,TGTGCCACCAGCAGCCGTAGCACAGATACGCAGTATTTT,many,TRBJ2-3,13,-,TRBV15
CASSQPGTDGYTF,TGTGCCAGCAGCCAGCCCGGGACAGATGGCTACACCTTC,-,TRBJ1-2,13,TRBD1,TRBV4-2
CSASGDRRDLYVDEQFF,TGCAGTGCTAGTGGGGATAGGAGGGATCTTTACGTGGATGAGCAGTTCTTC,few,TRBJ2-1,17,-,TRBV20-1
CASSLLPMGREQGEQYF,TGTGCCAGCAGCTTGCTCCCCATGGGGAGGGAGCAAGGCGAGCAGTACTTC,-,TRBJ2-7,17,TRBD2,TRBV7-6
CASSPLGSTDTQYF,TGTGCCAGCTCACCATTGGGCAGCACAGATACGCAGTATTTT,-,TRBJ2-3,14,-,TRBV18
CSGWRVDTQYF,TGCAGTGGATGGCGGGTAGATACGCAGTATTTT,-,TRBJ2-3,11,-,TRBV20-1
CASSLVTTANYGYTF,TGCGCCAGCAGCTTGGTTACAACTGCTAACTATGGCTACACCTTC,-,TRBJ1-2,15,-,TRBV5-1
CASRGAGVNYNEQFF,TGTGCCAGCAGGGGAGCGGGAGTTAACTACAATGAGCAGTTCTTC,-,TRBJ2-1,15,TRBD2,TRBV7-9
CASSATGMNTEAFF,TGTGCCAGCTCGGCGACAGGGATGAACACTGAAGCTTTCTTT,-,TRBJ1-1,14,TRBD1,TRBV18
CASSYGGADTEAFF,TGCGCCAGCAGTTATGGAGGGGCGGACACTGAAGCTTTCTTT,few,TRBJ1-1,14,-,TRBV5-1
CASSYPGQSNYGYTF,TGTGCCAGCAGTTACCCTGGACAGAGCAACTATGGCTACACCTTC,few,TRBJ1-2,15,-,TRBV6-6
CASSPTGTYNEQFF,TGTGCCAGCAGCCCGACAGGAACCTACAATGAGCAGTTCTTC,many,TRBJ2-1,14,-,TRBV11-2
CASSRRNQGSHEQFF,TGTGCCAGCAGCCGTCGGAATCAAGGATCCCATGAGCAGTTCTTC,few,TRBJ2-1,15,-,TRBV5-6
CASSSRLSAATKNIQYF,TGTGCCAGCAGTTCACGCTTGTCAGCGGCAACCAAAAACATTCAGTACTTC,few,TRBJ2-4,17,-,TRBV28
CASSPRGVSPEAFF,TGTGCCAGCAGTCCGCGGGGGGTTAGCCCTGAAGCTTTCTTT,many,TRBJ1-1,14,-,TRBV12-3/TRBV12-4
CASSSHRGVSSPLHF,TGTGCCAGCAGCTCTCACCGGGGGGTCTCTTCACCCCTCCACTTT,many,TRBJ1-6,15,-,TRBV5-6
CASSYSGGSEAFF,TGTGCCAGCAGTTACTCGGGGGGCTCTGAAGCTTTCTTT,few,TRBJ1-1,13,-,TRBV6-6
CASRRLAGRYNEQFF,TGTGCCAGCAGAAGACTAGCGGGACGATACAATGAGCAGTTCTTC,few,TRBJ2-1,15,TRBD2,TRBV11-2
CASAPLGTSSGNTIYF,TGTGCCAGCGCCCCTCTGGGCACGAGCTCTGGAAACACCATATATTTT,few,TRBJ1-3,16,-,TRBV9
CASSLGPAAQVYGYTF,TGTGCCAGCAGCTTAGGACCGGCAGCTCAGGTCTATGGCTACACCTTC,-,TRBJ1-2,16,-,TRBV7-8
CASKPGGQGSGELFF,TGTGCCAGCAAACCCGGGGGACAGGGGTCCGGGGAGCTGTTTTTT,-,TRBJ2-2,15,TRBD1,TRBV2
CASADMGDRGYGYTF,TGTGCCAGCGCAGACATGGGTGACAGGGGATATGGCTACACCTTC,many,TRBJ1-2,15,TRBD1,TRBV27
CAISEPPVAIERDTQYF,TGTGCCATCAGTGAGCCCCCGGTAGCAATAGAAAGAGATACGCAGTATTTT,few,TRBJ2-3,17,-,TRBV10-3
CASSPRKQASSGNTIYF,TGTGCCAGCTCACCACGGAAGCAGGCGTCCTCTGGAAACACCATATATTTT,-,TRBJ1-3,17,-,TRBV18
CASSLGPSGSYEQYF,TGTGCCAGCAGCTTAGGGCCGTCAGGCTCCTACGAGCAGTACTTC,few,TRBJ2-7,15,-,TRBV7-3
CASSPRIGGERNTEAFF,TGTGCCAGCAGCCCTAGGATTGGGGGCGAGAGGAACACTGAAGCTTTCTTT,few,TRBJ1-1,17,-,TRBV7-9
CASSSGQTYEQYF,TGTGCCAGCAGCTCGGGACAGACCTACGAGCAGTACTTC,many,TRBJ2-7,13,TRBD1,TRBV7-6
CASSHRLYGYTF,TGTGCCAGCAGCCATAGGTTATATGGCTACACCTTC,-,TRBJ1-2,12,-,TRBV7-9
CASSQTRTGAQETQYF,TGTGCCAGCAGTCAAACTAGGACAGGAGCACAAGAGACCCAGTACTTC,-,TRBJ2-5,16,TRBD1,TRBV12-3/TRBV12-4
CVSSLGSGSLDEQFF,TGTGTCAGCAGCTTAGGTAGCGGGAGTCTCGATGAGCAGTTCTTC,few,TRBJ2-1,15,TRBD2,TRBV7-6
CASSGTGRKSNQPQHF,TGTGCCAGCAGTGGGACAGGGCGGAAAAGCAATCAGCCCCAGCATTTT,-,TRBJ1-5,16,TRBD1,TRBV2
CASSEWTSGRREQFF,TGCGCCAGCAGTGAGTGGACTAGCGGGAGGCGTGAGCAGTTCTTC,few,TRBJ2-1,15,TRBD2,TRBV10-2
CASKNGGGTDTQYF,TGTGCCAGCAAAAACGGGGGAGGGACCGATACGCAGTATTTT,-,TRBJ2-3,14,TRBD2,TRBV28
CAWTPGGAGKTFF,TGTGCCTGGACCCCAGGGGGGGCCGGGAAAACTTTCTTT,-,TRBJ1-1,13,TRBD1,TRBV30
CASSARDSILYGYTF,TGTGCCAGCAGTGCCAGGGACAGCATTTTATATGGCTACACCTTC,-,TRBJ1-2,15,TRBD1,TRBV25-1
CASSLWVSTGGPGNTIYF,TGCGCCAGCAGCTTGTGGGTTTCGACAGGGGGCCCTGGAAACACCATATATTTT,-,TRBJ1-3,18,TRBD1,TRBV5-1
CASSYSWGQKSYEQYF,TGTGCCAGCAGTTACTCGTGGGGACAGAAAAGCTACGAGCAGTACTTC,-,TRBJ2-7,16,TRBD1,TRBV6-5
CAWSPRGRGYTF,TGTGCCTGGAGCCCCCGTGGGCGAGGCTACACCTTC,-,TRBJ1-2,12,-,TRBV30
CSAPAGAAYQPQHF,TGCAGTGCTCCCGCGGGGGCAGCCTATCAGCCCCAGCATTTT,few,TRBJ1-5,14,-,TRBV20-1
CSVDRGGYEQYF,TGCAGCGTGGACAGGGGCGGCTACGAGCAGTACTTC,many,TRBJ2-7,12,TRBD1,TRBV29-1
CASSLRQGNTEAFF,TGTGCCAGCAGTTTGAGACAGGGGAACACTGAAGCTTTCTTT,-,TRBJ1-1,14,TRBD1,TRBV6-5
CASSQDGGSSYGYTF,TGTGCCAGCAGCCAAGATGGGGGAAGTAGCTATGGCTACACCTTC,many,TRBJ1-2,15,-,TRBV14
CASSYSTGRITFF,TGTGCCAGCAGTTACTCGACAGGGAGGATAACTTTCTTT,once,TRBJ1-1,13,TRBD1,TRBV6-2/TRBV6-3
CASSLQGYQETQYF,TGTGCCAGCAGCCTTCAGGGGTACCAAGAGACCCAGTACTTC,-,TRBJ2-5,14,-,TRBV7-9
CASGTGNSPLHF,TGTGCCTCCGGGACAGGGAACTCACCCCTCCACTTT,few,TRBJ1-6,12,TRBD1,TRBV30
CASSVATRGHQDEQFF,TGTGCCAGCAGCGTAGCTACTCGGGGGCACCAGGATGAGCAGTTCTTC,few,TRBJ2-1,16,-,TRBV9
CSARDSRSSYEQYF,TGCAGTGCTAGAGACTCCAGGAGCTCCTACGAGCAGTACTTC,many,TRBJ2-7,14,-,TRBV20-1
CASSLSGGNEQFF,TGTGCCAGCAGCTTAAGCGGCGGCAATGAGCAGTTCTTC,few,TRBJ2-1,13,-,TRBV11-2
CASTLGGSNEKLFF,TGTGCCAGCACCCTCGGGGGATCTAATGAAAAACTGTTTTTT,-,TRBJ1-4,14,-,TRBV12-3/TRBV12-4
CASSPQWGVSTDTQYF,TGTGCCAGCAGCCCTCAGTGGGGGGTTAGCACAGATACGCAGTATTTT,-,TRBJ2-3,16,-,TRBV13
CASRSRDNEQYF,TGTGCCAGCCGCTCCAGGGACAACGAGCAGTACTTC,few,TRBJ2-7,12,-,TRBV6-5
CASSERAEDGAKNIQYF,TGTGCCAGCAGTGAACGCGCCGAAGATGGGGCCAAAAACATTCAGTACTTC,-,TRBJ2-4,17,-,TRBV2
CASSQWERANEQFF,TGTGCCAGCAGCCAATGGGAGAGAGCTAATGAGCAGTTCTTC,-,TRBJ2-1,14,-,TRBV7-8
CASSITLASYIGEQFF,TGTGCCAGCAGCATAACTCTGGCTAGTTATATCGGTGAGCAGTTCTTC,-,TRBJ2-1,16,-,TRBV5-5
CSAKDRVSEKLFF,TGCAGTGCCAAAGACAGGGTCTCTGAAAAACTGTTTTTT,few,TRBJ1-4,13,TRBD1,TRBV20-1
CASSFRGPESSGANVLTF,TGTGCCAGCAGCTTCAGGGGGCCTGAATCCTCTGGGGCCAACGTCCTGACTTTC,-,TRBJ2-6,18,TRBD1,TRBV11-2
CASSQQISGTRTPLAKNIQYF,TGTGCCAGCAGCCAACAAATTAGCGGGACCCGAACCCCACTAGCCAAAAACATTCAGTACTTC,many,TRBJ2-4,21,TRBD2,TRBV3-1
CASRWGQGSEKLFF,TGTGCCAGCAGGTGGGGACAGGGATCGGAAAAACTGTTTTTT,once,TRBJ1-4,14,TRBD1,TRBV27
CASSVINPGANTEAFF,TGTGCCAGCAGTGTTATTAATCCAGGGGCGAACACTGAAGCTTTCTTT,-,TRBJ1-1,16,-,TRBV6-1
CASSFDYSLAEAFF,TGTGCCAGCAGCTTCGATTACAGTTTGGCTGAAGCTTTCTTT,few,TRBJ1-1,14,-,TRBV7-9